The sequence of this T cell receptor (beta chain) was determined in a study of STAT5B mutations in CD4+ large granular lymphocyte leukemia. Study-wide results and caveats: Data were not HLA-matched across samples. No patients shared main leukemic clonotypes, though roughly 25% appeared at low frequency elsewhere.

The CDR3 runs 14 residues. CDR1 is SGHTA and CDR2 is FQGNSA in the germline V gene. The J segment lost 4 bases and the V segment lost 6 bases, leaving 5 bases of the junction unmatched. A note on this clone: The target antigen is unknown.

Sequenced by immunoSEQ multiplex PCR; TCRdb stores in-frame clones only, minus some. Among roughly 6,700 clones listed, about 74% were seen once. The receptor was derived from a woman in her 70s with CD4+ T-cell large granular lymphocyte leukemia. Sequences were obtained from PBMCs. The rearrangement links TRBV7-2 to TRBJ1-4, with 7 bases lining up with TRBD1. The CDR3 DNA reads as TGTGCCAGCAGGGTGGACAGGCATAATGAAAAACTGTTTTTT. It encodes CASRVDRHNEKLFF. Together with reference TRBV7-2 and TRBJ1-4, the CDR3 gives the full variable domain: GAGVSQSPSNKVTEKGKDVELRCDPISGHTALYWYRQSLGQGLEFLIYFQGNSAPDKSGLPSDRFSAERTGGSVSTLTIQRTQQEDSAVYLCASRVDRHNEKLFFGSGTQLSVL.